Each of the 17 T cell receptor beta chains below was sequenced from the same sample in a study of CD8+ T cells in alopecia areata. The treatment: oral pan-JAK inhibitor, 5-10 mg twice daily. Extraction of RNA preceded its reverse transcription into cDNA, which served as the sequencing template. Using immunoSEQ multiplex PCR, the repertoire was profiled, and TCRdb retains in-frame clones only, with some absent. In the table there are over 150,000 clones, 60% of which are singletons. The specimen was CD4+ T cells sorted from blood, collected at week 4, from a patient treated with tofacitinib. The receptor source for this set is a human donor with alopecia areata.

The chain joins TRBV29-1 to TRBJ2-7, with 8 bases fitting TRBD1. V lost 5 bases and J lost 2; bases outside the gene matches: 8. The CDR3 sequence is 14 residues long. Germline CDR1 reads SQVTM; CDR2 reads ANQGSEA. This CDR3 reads CSVIGQGPPYEQYF. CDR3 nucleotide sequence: TGCAGCGTTATCGGACAGGGTCCGCCCTACGAGCAGTACTTC.

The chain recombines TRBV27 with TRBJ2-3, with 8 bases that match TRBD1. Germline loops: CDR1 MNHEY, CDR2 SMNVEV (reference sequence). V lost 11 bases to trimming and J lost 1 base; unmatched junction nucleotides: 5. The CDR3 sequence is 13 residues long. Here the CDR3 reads CAGARGRTDTQYF. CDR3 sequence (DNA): TGTGCCGGGGCCAGGGGGCGCACAGATACGCAGTATTTT.

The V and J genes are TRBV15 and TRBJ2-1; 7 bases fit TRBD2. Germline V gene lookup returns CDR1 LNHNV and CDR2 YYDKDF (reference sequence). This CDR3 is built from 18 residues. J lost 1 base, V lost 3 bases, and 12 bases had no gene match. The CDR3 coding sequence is TGTGCCACCAGCAGCTTCGATCCCTCGGGGGGATCCTACAATGAGCAGTTCTTC. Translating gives CATSSFDPSGGSYNEQFF.

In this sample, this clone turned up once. CDR3 loop: CAWSANEKLFF. The DNA for the CDR3 is TGTGCCTGGAGTGCTAATGAAAAACTGTTTTTT. The chain recombines TRBV30 with TRBJ1-4; D remains unclear. The CDR3 covers 11 residues. Germline V gives CDR1 GTSNPN, CDR2 SVGIG (reference sequence). V lost 1 base to trimming and J lost 3 bases, with 0 bases between them.

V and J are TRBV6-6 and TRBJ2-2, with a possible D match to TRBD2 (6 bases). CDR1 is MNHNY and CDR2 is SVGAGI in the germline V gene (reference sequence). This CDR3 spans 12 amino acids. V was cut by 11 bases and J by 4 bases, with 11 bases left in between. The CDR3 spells CAGGVGTGELFF. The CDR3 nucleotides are TGTGCCGGCGGGGTGGGCACCGGGGAGCTGTTTTTT.

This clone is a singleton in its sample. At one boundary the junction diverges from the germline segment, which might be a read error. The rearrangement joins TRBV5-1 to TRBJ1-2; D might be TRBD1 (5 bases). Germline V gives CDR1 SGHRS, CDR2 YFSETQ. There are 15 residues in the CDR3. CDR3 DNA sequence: TGCGCCAGCAGATTGGAAGGGACCTCCGTTATGGCCTACACCTTC. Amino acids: CASRLEGTSVMAYTF.

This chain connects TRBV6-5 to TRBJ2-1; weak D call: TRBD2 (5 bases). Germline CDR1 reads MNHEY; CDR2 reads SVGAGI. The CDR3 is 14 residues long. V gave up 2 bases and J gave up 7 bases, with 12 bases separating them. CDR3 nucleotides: TGTGCCAGCAGTTACCTCGCGGGCGAGAATGAGCAGTTCTTC. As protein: CASSYLAGENEQFF.

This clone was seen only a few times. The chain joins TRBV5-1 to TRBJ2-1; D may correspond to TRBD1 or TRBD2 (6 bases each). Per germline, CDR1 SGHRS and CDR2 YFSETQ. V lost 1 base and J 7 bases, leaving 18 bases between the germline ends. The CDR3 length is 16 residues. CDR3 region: CASSLNPRGRTNEQFF. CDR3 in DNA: TGCGCCAGCAGCTTGAACCCCCGGGGGCGCACAAATGAGCAGTTCTTC.

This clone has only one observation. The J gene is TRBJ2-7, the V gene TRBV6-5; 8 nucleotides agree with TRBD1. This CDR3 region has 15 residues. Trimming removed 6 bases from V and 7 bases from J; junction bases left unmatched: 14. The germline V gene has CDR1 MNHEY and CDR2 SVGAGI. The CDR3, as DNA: TGTGCCAGCAGAGCAACCGGGACAGGCCGCGGAGAGCAGTACTTC. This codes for CASRATGTGRGEQYF.

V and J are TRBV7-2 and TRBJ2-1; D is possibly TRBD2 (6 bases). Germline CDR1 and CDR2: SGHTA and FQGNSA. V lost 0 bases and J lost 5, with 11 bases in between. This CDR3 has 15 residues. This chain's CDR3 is CASSLAGTADNEQFF. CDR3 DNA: TGTGCCAGCAGCTTAGCAGGGACTGCCGACAATGAGCAGTTCTTC.

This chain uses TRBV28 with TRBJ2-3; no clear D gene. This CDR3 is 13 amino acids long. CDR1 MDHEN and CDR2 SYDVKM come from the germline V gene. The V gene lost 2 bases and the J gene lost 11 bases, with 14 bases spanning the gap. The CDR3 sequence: CASSLVRPRGQYF. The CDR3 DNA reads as TGTGCCAGCAGTTTAGTCAGGCCTCGAGGGCAGTATTTT.

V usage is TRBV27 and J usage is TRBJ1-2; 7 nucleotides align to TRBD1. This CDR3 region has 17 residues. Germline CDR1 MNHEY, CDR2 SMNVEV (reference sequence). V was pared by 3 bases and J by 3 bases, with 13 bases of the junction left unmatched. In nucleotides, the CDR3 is TGTGCCAGCAGTTTCTACGACAGGGTCCAATATCACTATGGCTACACCTTC. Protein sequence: CASSFYDRVQYHYGYTF.

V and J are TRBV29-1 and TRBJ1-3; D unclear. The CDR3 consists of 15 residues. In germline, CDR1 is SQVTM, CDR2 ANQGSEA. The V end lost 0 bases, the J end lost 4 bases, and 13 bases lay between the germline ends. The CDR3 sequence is CSVEDLSGSGNTIYF. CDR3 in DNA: TGCAGCGTTGAAGATCTCTCAGGTTCCGGAAACACCATATATTTT.

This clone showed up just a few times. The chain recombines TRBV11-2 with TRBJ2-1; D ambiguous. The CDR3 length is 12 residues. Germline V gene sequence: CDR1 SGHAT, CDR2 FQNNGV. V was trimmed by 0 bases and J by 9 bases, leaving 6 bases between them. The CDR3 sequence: CASSLDQTEQFF. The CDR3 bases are TGTGCCAGCAGCTTAGATCAAACTGAGCAGTTCTTC.

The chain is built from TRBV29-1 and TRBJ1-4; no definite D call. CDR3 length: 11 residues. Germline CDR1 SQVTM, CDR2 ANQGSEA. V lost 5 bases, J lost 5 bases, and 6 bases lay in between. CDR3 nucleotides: TGCAGCGTTAGGGTAAATGAAAAACTGTTTTTT. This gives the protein CSVRVNEKLFF.

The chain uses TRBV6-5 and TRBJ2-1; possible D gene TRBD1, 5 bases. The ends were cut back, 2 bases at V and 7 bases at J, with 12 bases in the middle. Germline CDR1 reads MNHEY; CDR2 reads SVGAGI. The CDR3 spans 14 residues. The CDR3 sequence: CASSYPMPGNEQFF. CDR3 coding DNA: TGTGCCAGCAGTTACCCTATGCCAGGGAATGAGCAGTTCTTC.

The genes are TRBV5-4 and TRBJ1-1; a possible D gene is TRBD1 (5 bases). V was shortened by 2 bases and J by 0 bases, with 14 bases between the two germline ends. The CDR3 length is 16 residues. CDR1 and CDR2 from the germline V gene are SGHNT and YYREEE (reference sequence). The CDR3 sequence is CASSLPGQLLNTEAFF. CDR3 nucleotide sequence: TGTGCCAGCAGCTTACCGGGGCAGCTATTGAACACTGAAGCTTTCTTT.